This entry features one T cell receptor (beta chain) sequence. What it binds is not known. TCRdb re-called the reads with MiXCR, one entry per CDR3 protein. The table includes roughly 500,000 distinct CDR3 sequences, about 44% detected once. The data belong to a study of T cell repertoires in cytomegalovirus infection. Whole-study context: CMV epitopes in the study were HLA-C-restricted (recently identified) and HLA-B-restricted (well studied). The public TCR beta signatures pointed to both CMV infection and matching HLA type.

General study points: Summed frequency of shared TCR beta families picked out CMV carriers who also had the relevant HLA.

The sequence derives from a human donor in good health (CMV status not recorded). Some clones in this sample may be carry-over from other donors' samples. Sequenced material: cultured PBMCs, taken from culture after CMV antigen stimulation.

CDR3 in amino acids: CSARVVGGSYNEQFF. For the CDR3, the DNA is TGCAGCGCCCGTGTCGTTGGGGGGTCCTACAATGAGCAGTTCTTC. This rearrangement joins TRBV29-1 to TRBJ2-1; the D gene is possibly TRBD2 (6 bases). Germline CDR1 and CDR2: SQVTM and ANQGSEA. V gave up 7 bases and J gave up 1 base, with 17 bases separating them. This CDR3 contains 15 residues.